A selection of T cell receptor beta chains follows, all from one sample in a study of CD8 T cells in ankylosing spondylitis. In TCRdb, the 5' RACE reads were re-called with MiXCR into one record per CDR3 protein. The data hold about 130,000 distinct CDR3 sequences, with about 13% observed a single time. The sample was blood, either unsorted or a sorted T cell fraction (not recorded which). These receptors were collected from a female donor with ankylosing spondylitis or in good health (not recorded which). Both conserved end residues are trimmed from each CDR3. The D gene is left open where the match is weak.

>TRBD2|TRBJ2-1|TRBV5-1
ASSLAKTSGAYNEQF
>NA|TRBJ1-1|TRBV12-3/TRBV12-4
ASSPPRTANTEAF
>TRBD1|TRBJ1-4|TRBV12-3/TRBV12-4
ASRPGQGEKMF
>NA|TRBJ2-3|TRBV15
ATSRDVTRVSQY
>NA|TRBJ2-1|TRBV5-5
ASSASGTLF
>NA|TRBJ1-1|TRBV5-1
ASSQVGRDTEAF
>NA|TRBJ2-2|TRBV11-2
ASSRIPEDTGELL
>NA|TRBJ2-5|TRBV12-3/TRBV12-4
ASSRERTRVEGRETQY
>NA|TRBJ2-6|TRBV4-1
ASSQGGPGANVLT
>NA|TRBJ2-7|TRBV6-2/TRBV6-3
ASSYLGNSYEQY
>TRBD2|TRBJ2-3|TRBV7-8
ASSFSGGYLGTQY
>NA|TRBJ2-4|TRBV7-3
ASTTRRLLAKNIQY
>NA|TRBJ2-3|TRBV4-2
ASSLAGRDYTDTQY
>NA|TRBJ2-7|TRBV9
ASSLGGPNYEQY
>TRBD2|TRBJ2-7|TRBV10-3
AISDPTSGTIYEQY
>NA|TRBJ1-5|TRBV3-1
ASSQVLGLQPQH
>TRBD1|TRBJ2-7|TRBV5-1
ASSLRQGSYEQY
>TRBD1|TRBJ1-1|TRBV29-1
STNGQGLGAF
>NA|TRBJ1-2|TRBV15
ATSPMRGSNGYT
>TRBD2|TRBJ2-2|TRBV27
ASRNSGRWTGELF
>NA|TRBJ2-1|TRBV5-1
ASSAQGVSSYNEQF
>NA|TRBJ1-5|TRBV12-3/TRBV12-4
ASSATAIGQPQH
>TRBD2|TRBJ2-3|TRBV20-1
SAGRVSGALWGTDTQY
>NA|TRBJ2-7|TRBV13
ASSRNRNDEQY
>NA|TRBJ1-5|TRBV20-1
SARGQGLSNQPQH
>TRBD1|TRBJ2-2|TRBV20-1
SVGGDRGRYTGELF
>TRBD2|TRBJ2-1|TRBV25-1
ATATSGGLSYNEQF
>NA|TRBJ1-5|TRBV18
ASSPDSNQPQH
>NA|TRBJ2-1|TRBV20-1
SARSPGTRLGNEQF
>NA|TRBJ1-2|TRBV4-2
ASSPYGGGEGFGYT
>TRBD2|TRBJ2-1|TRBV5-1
ASSQGTSGGAFSYNEQF
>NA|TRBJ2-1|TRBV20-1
SAKTDEQF
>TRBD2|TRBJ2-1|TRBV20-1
SATSGGAYEQF
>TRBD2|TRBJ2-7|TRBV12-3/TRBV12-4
ASSLGGGSYEQY
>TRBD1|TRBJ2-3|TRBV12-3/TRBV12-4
ASRAGQGRTDTQY
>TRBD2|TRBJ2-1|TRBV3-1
ASSQDFGGTSGRLQF
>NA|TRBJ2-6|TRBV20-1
SAIRTGANVLT
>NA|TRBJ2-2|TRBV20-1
SAAPGGNAGELF
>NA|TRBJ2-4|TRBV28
PWIRLAKNIQY
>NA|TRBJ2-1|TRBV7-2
ASSLAPEYNEQF